Below, 7 T cell receptor beta chains from the same sample are listed, as sequenced in a study of T cells in Graves' hyperthyroidism and ophthalmopathy. The source material, RNA transcripts, was used to amplify TCR beta CDR3 regions. First-round RT-PCR with HTBI primers amplified the TCR CDR3 region. A single record per CDR3 protein comes from TCRdb applying MiXCR to the multiplex PCR reads. The sample has hundreds of thousands of distinct CDR3 sequences; around a sixth are singletons. The sample comprised blood. The receptors here all came from a woman younger than 30 with Graves' hyperthyroidism.

This clonotype was observed at least ten times. The chain recombines TRBV7-9 with TRBJ2-5, with 10 bases identical to TRBD2. V gave up 0 bases and J gave up 8 bases; unmatched junction bases: 6. The CDR3 has 15 amino acids. The germline V gene encodes CDR1 SEHNR and CDR2 FQNEAQ (reference sequence). The CDR3 is CASSLALVAGGTQYF. CDR3 sequence (DNA): TGTGCCAGCAGCTTAGCGCTAGTAGCGGGAGGCACCCAGTACTTC.

Of note for this clonotype: A much larger clone is a single base away; this may be a read error. The genes are TRBV10-3 and TRBJ1-2, with unresolved D. The CDR3 contains 12 residues. The V gene lost 6 bases and the J gene lost 3 bases, with 8 bases spanning the gap. Germline CDR1 reads ENHRY; CDR2 reads SYGVKD. CDR3 bases: TGTGCCATCAGCCTGATAGACTATGGCTACACCTTC. Protein: CAISLIDYGYTF.

Many counts were recorded for this clonotype. The chain links TRBV7-6 to TRBJ2-1, with 7 bases aligning to TRBD2. After removal of 2 bases from V and 7 bases from J, the junction contained 8 bases not matched to a gene. The CDR3 totals 15 residues. Germline CDR1 and CDR2: SGHVS and FNYEAQ. CDR3 sequence (DNA): TGTGCCAGCAGCTTATCGGCGGGAGAAGGTAATGAGCAGTTCTTC. Its protein is CASSLSAGEGNEQFF.

This clonotype was seen many times. The chain recombines TRBV5-1 with TRBJ2-3; weak D call: TRBD1 (6 bases). This CDR3 is built from 15 residues. Trimming removed 1 base from V and 2 bases from J, with 11 bases in between. Germline CDR1 and CDR2: SGHRS and YFSETQ. CDR3 bases: TGCGCCAGCAGCTTGCAGGGGCCCCCCACAGATACGCAGTATTTT. This encodes CASSLQGPPTDTQYF.

CDR3 sequence: CASSVAQGKRDYGYTF. CDR3 DNA: TGTGCCAGCAGCGTGGCGCAGGGAAAACGGGACTATGGCTACACCTTC. V and J are TRBV9 and TRBJ1-2; D is possibly TRBD1 (5 bases). The ends were cut back, 2 bases at V and 3 bases at J, with 17 bases in the middle. The CDR3 totals 16 residues. Germline values: CDR1 SGDLS, CDR2 YYNGEE.

This clonotype was seen many times. The chain uses TRBV6-1 and TRBJ1-6; D is undetermined. CDR3 length: 16 residues. Germline V gene data show CDR1 as MNHNS and CDR2 as SASEGT. The ends were cut back, 6 bases at V and 7 bases at J, with 19 bases in the middle. CDR3 loop: CASRLLGPSGNSPLHF. The CDR3 region has the DNA TGTGCCAGCAGACTACTAGGTCCCTCGGGGAATTCACCCCTCCACTTT.

This chain uses TRBV19 with TRBJ2-6; TRBD1 aligns across 10 bases. The germline gives CDR1 LNHDA, CDR2 SQIVND (reference sequence). The CDR3 is made up of 17 amino acids. Germline trimming cut 6 bases from V and 4 bases from J; bases unmatched to any gene: 9. In DNA form, the CDR3 reads TGTGCCAGTAGAGGAAGACAGGGGGCGAGGGGGGCCAACGTCCTGACTTTC. This translates into CASRGRQGARGANVLTF.